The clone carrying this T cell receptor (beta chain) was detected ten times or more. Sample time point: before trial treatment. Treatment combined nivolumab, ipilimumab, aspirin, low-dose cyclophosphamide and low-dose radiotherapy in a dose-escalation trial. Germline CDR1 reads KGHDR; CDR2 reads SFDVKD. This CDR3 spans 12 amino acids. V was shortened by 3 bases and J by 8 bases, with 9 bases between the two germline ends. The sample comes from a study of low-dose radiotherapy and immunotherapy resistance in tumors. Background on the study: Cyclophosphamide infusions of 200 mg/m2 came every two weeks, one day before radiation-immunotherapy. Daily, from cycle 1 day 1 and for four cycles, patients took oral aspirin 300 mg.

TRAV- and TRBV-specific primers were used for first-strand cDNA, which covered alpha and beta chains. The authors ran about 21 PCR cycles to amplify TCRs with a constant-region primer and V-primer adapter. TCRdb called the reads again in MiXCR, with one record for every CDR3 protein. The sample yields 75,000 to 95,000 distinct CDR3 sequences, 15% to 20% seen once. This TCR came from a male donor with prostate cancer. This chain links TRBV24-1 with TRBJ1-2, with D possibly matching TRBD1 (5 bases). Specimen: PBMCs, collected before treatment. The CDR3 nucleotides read TGTGCCACCAGTGATGGGACCATCGGCTACACCTTC. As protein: CATSDGTIGYTF.